This TCR beta chain was retrieved from a study of vaccination and CD4 T cells after COVID-19. Whole-study findings and limits: Spike mono-reactivity held for 304 of 307 vaccine-specific clones in convalescent patients.

With the Oncomine TCR Beta short-read assay, DNA from cultured CD4+ T cells was sequenced. Using its own MiXCR run on the PCR reads, TCRdb lists one record per CDR3 protein. The data hold approximately 2,100 distinct CDR3 sequences, with around a sixth observed a single time. As to treatment: approximately 9-day PBMC culture with coronavirus spike peptide pools or control peptides (ViraFEST assay). CD4+ T lymphocytes from the unexposed donor were collected before the COVID-19 pandemic (2011-2018). By sample fraction, this clonotype is medium-sized. What it binds is not known. There are 15 residues in the CDR3. The V gene's germline CDR1 is KGHSH and CDR2 LQKENI. The V end was cut by 4 bases, the J end by 6 bases, with 16 bases between.

Sequencing was performed on CD4+ T cells from blood, cultured in vitro. This clonotype originated in a human donor in good health. V usage is TRBV18 and J usage is TRBJ1-5, with D possibly being TRBD1 (6 bases). CDR3 region: CASSRSRGVIQPQHF. Written as DNA, the CDR3 is TGTGCCAGCTCACGAAGCAGGGGTGTTATTCAGCCCCAGCATTTT.